This T cell receptor beta chain was captured in a study of breast tumors, draining lymph nodes, adjacent tissues. Findings and caveats of the study: That most tumor T cells come from lymph nodes remained unproven. Compared with basal-like, luminal-like tumors shared significantly more repertoire with nontumor tissue. Tumor TCR diversity was below lymph nodes but above nontumor tissue.

This clonotype appeared many times. Its antigen is unknown. TCRdb analysed the multiplex PCR reads with MiXCR anew, one entry per CDR3 protein. The sample carries approximately 230,000 distinct CDR3 sequences, approximately 36% recorded once. Samples came from axillary lymph nodes draining the breast cancer. J lost 1 base, V lost 5 bases, and 5 bases had no gene match. Germline V gene sequence: CDR1 SGHAT, CDR2 FQNNGV. This CDR3 is 15 amino acids long. The genes are TRBV11-2 and TRBJ1-3; 7 nucleotides match TRBD1. The specimen was axillary lymph node tissue. This TCR came from a female donor with breast cancer. Some clones in this sample may be carry-over from other donors' samples. The CDR3 DNA reads TGTGCCAGCAGCCCGACAGGGATATCTGGAAACACCATATATTTT. Its translation is CASSPTGISGNTIYF.